The rows below give T cell receptor beta chains drawn from one sample of a study of shared T cell receptors in the human thymus. Only in-frame clones appear in the TCRdb table, and some are missing; sequencing was by immunoSEQ multiplex PCR. The sample records about 660,000 clones, roughly 86% being singletons. This sample also appeared in a second study, on human thymus T cells.

Specimen: thymocytes. Receptors originate from a boy under two years old with a congenital heart defect. Each CDR3 is given with its conserved first and last residue.

V	J	CDR3
TRBV27	TRBJ2-5	CASREKLAGADRGTQYF
TRBV7-6	TRBJ2-7	CASSFGPGDSHYEQYF
TRBV14	TRBJ1-2	CASRQSDTRRYGYTF
TRBV10-3	TRBJ2-1	CAISVEQGCSYNEQFF
TRBV7-9	TRBJ1-5	CASSLDREQPQHF
TRBV4-3	TRBJ1-5	CASSQDWDDRGYSNQPQHF
TRBV11-2	TRBJ2-2	CASSLEVVRTSGCCSGELFF
TRBV5-6	TRBJ2-5	CASSSQGLETQYF
TRBV28	TRBJ2-1	CASSPHIVAGGSPSNNEQFF
TRBV9	TRBJ2-5	CASRTISGIGRETQYF
TRBV7-8	TRBJ1-1	CASSFPSSVNTEAFF
TRBV4-3	TRBJ2-5	CASSQDCGDLRRPKETQYF
TRBV27	TRBJ2-1	CASSPRLGGRNEQFF
TRBV28	TRBJ1-1	CASCRCGTGEVKAEAFF
TRBV27	TRBJ1-2	CASSSIPGQLLRGYTF
TRBV5-1	TRBJ2-1	CASSTPRRDRVNNEQFF
TRBV27	TRBJ2-3	CASKHSGTDTQYF
TRBV10-1	TRBJ2-6	CASSPGVPGANVLTF
TRBV25-1	TRBJ2-7	CASSVGTGVLSNEGQYF
TRBV30	TRBJ2-7	CAWNQGDRGDEQYF
TRBV4-3	TRBJ2-3	CASSQELAGEGDTQYF
TRBV27	TRBJ1-1	CASSSQGRTMNTEAFF
TRBV18	TRBJ1-1	CASSHQGFPTEAFF
TRBV28	TRBJ1-6	CASSFYRGRNANSPLHF
TRBV6-1	TRBJ1-2	CASSENPAAEEGNGYTF
TRBV7-9	TRBJ2-7	CASSLRQGSYEQYF
TRBV27	TRBJ2-7	CASMVGTSNVYEQYF
TRBV29-1	TRBJ2-5	CSVDFPGVRYQETQYF
TRBV19	TRBJ2-7	CASSSGDKARGEQYF
TRBV4-3	TRBJ2-2	CASSQGARGGITGELFF
TRBV19	TRBJ1-5	CASSNGQGAAQPQHF
TRBV2	TRBJ1-1	CARSNWQGVGNPEAFF
TRBV27	TRBJ2-6	CASTIRQGMPPSGANVLTF
TRBV28	TRBJ1-4	CASSIKTWTALNEKLFF
TRBV7-2	TRBJ2-1	CASSLRPVSNEQFF
TRBV28	TRBJ2-1	CASSRQGADNEQFF
TRBV15	TRBJ2-3	CATSRDPGLAGGPGPDTQYF
TRBV4-3	TRBJ2-6	CASSQVFAGTGVGGANVLTF
TRBV2	TRBJ2-1	CASRATSGRGDEQFF
TRBV11-2	TRBJ1-2	CASSSLENYGYTF